The 8 T cell receptor beta chains below were found in one sample sequenced in a study of blood T cells in healthy people across ages. Next came a second PCR, run for roughly 6 to 11 cycles, which used a sample-barcoded 5' primer along with a J-beta primer mix. TCRdb independently ran MiXCR on the 5' RACE reads; one entry per CDR3 protein. The table includes approximately 1,100,000 distinct CDR3 sequences, 40% to 50% detected once. Sequencing was carried out using blood. These receptors were obtained from a woman aged 60-70 years in good health.

The CDR3 nucleotides read TGCGCCAGCAGCCAGGGGACAGGGGGACCCTACGAGCAGTACTTC. Translating gives CASSQGTGGPYEQYF. The V and J genes are TRBV4-1 and TRBJ2-7; 11 bases match TRBD1. Per germline, CDR1 MGHRA and CDR2 YSYEKL. The CDR3 length is 15 residues. V trimming: 3 bases; J trimming: 2 bases; junction bases outside the gene matches: 3.

The V call is TRBV7-2, the J call TRBJ2-1; TRBD1 agrees at 7 bases. Germline V lookup: CDR1 SGHTA, CDR2 FQGNSA. The J segment lost 3 bases and the V segment lost 1 base, leaving 3 bases of the junction unmatched. The CDR3 spans 15 residues. The CDR3 is CASSLEGAFYNEQFF. Here the CDR3 DNA reads TGTGCCAGCAGCTTAGAGGGGGCTTTCTACAATGAGCAGTTCTTC.

The rearrangement links TRBV7-6 to TRBJ2-1; tentatively, D is TRBD2 (6 bases). The CDR3 length is 13 residues. Germline CDR1 reads SGHVS; CDR2 reads FNYEAQ. The V end lost 6 bases, the J end lost 4 bases, and 10 bases lay between the germline ends. The CDR3 loop reads CASRQAGYNEQFF. The CDR3, as DNA: TGTGCCAGCAGGCAAGCGGGTTACAATGAGCAGTTCTTC.

This clonotype was observed a few times. This sequence joins TRBV5-1 and TRBJ2-3; D gene unclear. CDR1 and CDR2 (germline): SGHRS, YFSETQ. V dropped 5 bases and J dropped 2 bases, with 15 bases sitting between them. This CDR3 spans 15 amino acids. In DNA, the CDR3 is TGCGCCAGCAGAACAATGGGCGGAGACACAGATACGCAGTATTTT. Translation gives CASRTMGGDTDTQYF.

For the CDR3, the DNA is TGTGCCAGCAGCTCTAGCGGGATTCGGTACGAGCAGTACTTC. Residues: CASSSSGIRYEQYF. The chain combines TRBV7-2 with TRBJ2-7; TRBD2 matches 9 bases. Germline V CDR1 and CDR2: SGHTA, FQGNSA. Germline trimming cut 4 bases from V and 4 bases from J; bases unmatched to any gene: 5. This CDR3 is built from 14 residues.

The chain carries TRBV7-7 and TRBJ2-5; 8 bases line up with TRBD1. CDR1 SSHAT and CDR2 FNYEAQ come from the germline V gene (reference sequence). The CDR3 consists of 14 residues. Trimming removed 5 bases from V and 5 bases from J; junction bases left unmatched: 7. CDR3 bases: TGTGCCAGCAGCGTAGGGACAGGTTGGGAGACCCAGTACTTC. Translating gives CASSVGTGWETQYF.

The CDR3 is CASSNVRKSSYEQYF. CDR3 bases: TGTGCCAGCAGCAATGTGCGGAAGAGCTCCTACGAGCAGTACTTC. The genes are TRBV21-1 and TRBJ2-7. TRBV21-1 is marked as a pseudogene. The CDR3 consists of 15 residues.

This chain links TRBV3-1 with TRBJ2-1, with 13 bases lining up with TRBD2. V was pared by 6 bases and J by 0 bases, with 2 bases of the junction left unmatched. The CDR3 covers 16 residues. Germline values: CDR1 LGHDT, CDR2 YNNKEL (reference sequence). The CDR3, as DNA: TGTGCCAGCAGGAGGACTAGCGGGAGCTCCTACAATGAGCAGTTCTTC. Translating gives CASRRTSGSSYNEQFF.